A single sample gave rise to the 4 T cell receptor beta chains below, sequenced in a study of T-cell memory formation after mild COVID-19. TCRdb reprocessed the 5' RACE reads with MiXCR, giving one entry per CDR3 protein. The data contain tens of thousands of distinct CDR3 sequences, 12% of them singletons. Material: PBMCs or a T cell subset sorted from them (not recorded which). These receptors all come from a man aged 18 to 30 who had mild COVID-19 (a few samples of this study predate the infection). Cell type and time point are not known.

This chain connects TRBV7-2 to TRBJ2-7; no definite D call. The CDR3 is 13 residues long. V dropped 5 bases and J dropped 3 bases, with 11 bases sitting between them. CDR1 is SGHTA, CDR2 FQGNSA, per germline. CDR3 sequence: CASSRTGLYEQYF. DNA of the CDR3: TGTGCCAGCAGCCGCACTGGGCTCTACGAGCAGTACTTC.

This clonotype turned up a few times. The CDR3 DNA sequence: TGTGCCAGCAGCTCCCGGGACAGGGGGAACGAGCAGTACTTC. It codes for CASSSRDRGNEQYF. The genes are TRBV14 and TRBJ2-7; 11 nucleotides agree with TRBD1. Trimming at V came to 5 bases and at J to 5 bases, leaving 5 bases not matched to a gene. The CDR3 contains 14 residues. Germline assignment: CDR1 SGHDN and CDR2 FVKESK.

This clonotype came up a few times. This rearrangement joins TRBV10-1 to TRBJ2-3; 14 bases match TRBD2. This CDR3 region has 15 residues. The germline V gene encodes CDR1 WNHNN and CDR2 SYGVQD (reference sequence). V shed 6 bases and J 5 bases; nucleotides not matched to a gene: 4. CDR3 nucleotides: TGCGCCAGCAGCGGTGGACTAGCGGGGGGAGATACGCAGTATTTT. Translated: CASSGGLAGGDTQYF.

The genes are TRBV6-5 and TRBJ1-2; unclear D gene. From germline, CDR1 is MNHEY and CDR2 SVGAGI. This CDR3 region has 14 residues. With 0 bases removed from V and 4 bases from J, the gap between germline ends came to 9 bases. The CDR3 spells CASSYSAASYGYTF. The DNA for the CDR3 is TGTGCCAGCAGTTACTCGGCGGCATCCTATGGCTACACCTTC.